This TCR beta chain was sequenced during a study of OX40 agonist ivuxolimab in advanced cancers. At cycle 4 day 1, cycle 7 day 1, and baseline, blood was sampled. The data were produced by immunoSEQ multiplex PCR, yet TCRdb's version contains in-frame clones alone and is incomplete. This sample yields fewer than 95,000 clones, of which more than 75% are seen a single time; about 0.81% belongs to the top ten. CDR1 is SGHNT, CDR2 YENEEA, per germline. The V end was cut by 5 bases, the J end by 0 bases, with 12 bases between. The CDR3 is 15 residues long. Sample: CD4+ or CD8+ T cells sorted from blood, taken in a trial of the OX40 agonist ivuxolimab. The chain carries TRBV11-3 and TRBJ2-3; D not resolved. This sequence originates from an adult with an advanced solid tumor such as melanoma, head and neck, liver or kidney cancer. CDR3 coding DNA: TGTGCCAGCAGCCAAGGAGCTACTAGCACAGATACGCAGTATTTT. Amino acid sequence: CASSQGATSTDTQYF.